The TCR beta chain described here comes from a study of type 1 regulatory T cells. Background on the study: An in vitro protocol generated T-allo10, a Tr1-enriched, alloantigen-specific CD4 T cell product.

This CDR3 is 15 amino acids long. Deletions cut 4 bases from V and 3 bases from J, with 15 bases between. CDR1 SEHNR and CDR2 FQNEAQ come from the germline V gene (reference sequence). With regard to this clonotype: Its target is not known.

MiXCR was run by TCRdb on the reads, yielding one entry per CDR3 protein. The data show some 22,000 distinct CDR3 sequences, with 72% seen just once and over 12% held by the top ten. Graft donor-derived T-allo10 cells were described as host-alloantigen-specific, anergic, and alloantigen-specifically suppressive. The sequenced sample consisted of cultured T cells, either the whole culture or a sorted T cell fraction (not recorded which). Subset indicated: Tr1-enriched cell product generated in vitro against host alloantigens. The TCR sequence derives from a human donor in good health. The V and J genes are TRBV7-9 and TRBJ1-1; D is uncertain. The chain's CDR3 is CASSSAGLRDTEAFF. The CDR3 coding sequence is TGTGCCAGCAGCTCTGCCGGGCTGAGGGACACTGAAGCTTTCTTT.